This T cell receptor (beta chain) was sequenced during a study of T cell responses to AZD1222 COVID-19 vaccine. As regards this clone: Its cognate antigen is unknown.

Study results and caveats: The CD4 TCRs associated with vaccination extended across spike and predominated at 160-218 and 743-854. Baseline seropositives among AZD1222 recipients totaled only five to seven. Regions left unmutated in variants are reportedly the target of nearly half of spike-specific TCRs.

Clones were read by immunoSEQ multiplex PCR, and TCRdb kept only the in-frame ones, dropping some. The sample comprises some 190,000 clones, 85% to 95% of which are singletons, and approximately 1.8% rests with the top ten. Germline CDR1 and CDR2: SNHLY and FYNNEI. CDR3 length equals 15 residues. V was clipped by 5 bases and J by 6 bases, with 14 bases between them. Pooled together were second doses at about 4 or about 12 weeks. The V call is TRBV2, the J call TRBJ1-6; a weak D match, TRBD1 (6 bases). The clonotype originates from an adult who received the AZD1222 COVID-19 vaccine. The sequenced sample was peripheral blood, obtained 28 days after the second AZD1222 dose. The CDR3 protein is CASSYREEGNSPLHF. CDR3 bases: TGTGCCAGCAGTTACAGGGAAGAAGGTAATTCACCCCTCCACTTT.